The source of this T cell receptor (beta chain) is a study of Ad26.COV2.S vaccination and SARS-CoV-2 variants. The overall study: In the study, Ad26.COV2.S was injected intramuscularly once, or twice 56 days apart.

Sequencing was performed with immunoSEQ multiplex PCR; in TCRdb, only in-frame clones are kept and a portion is missing. The table lists about 330,000 clones, roughly 90% of them singletons. Germline CDR1 reads MNHNS; CDR2 reads SASEGT. The CDR3 covers 16 residues. This clone has a handful of counts. Its antigen remains unidentified. At one end the junction does not follow the germline gene, possibly because of a read error. General study points: Placebo recipients and vaccine recipients were similar in non-spike TCR breadth. Substantial breadth in spike-specific CD8+ and CD4+ T cell responses was reportedly seen after vaccination.

Described treatment: around 19 received Ad26.COV2.S at low or high dose, single or two shots; roughly 5 received placebo; per-sample allocation not given. Samples came from day 63 after the first vaccine or placebo injection. The chain is built from TRBV6-1 and TRBJ1-6; 10 bases map to TRBD1. This material consisted of peripheral blood, taken in a trial of Ad26.COV2.S vaccine versus placebo. The clonotype originates from a person between 18 and 65 years old who received the Ad26.COV2.S COVID-19 vaccine or a placebo. In DNA form, the CDR3 reads TGTGCCAGCAGTCAAGCTAGACAGGGGGCCAATTCACCCCTCCACTTT. Encoded protein: CASSQARQGANSPLHF.